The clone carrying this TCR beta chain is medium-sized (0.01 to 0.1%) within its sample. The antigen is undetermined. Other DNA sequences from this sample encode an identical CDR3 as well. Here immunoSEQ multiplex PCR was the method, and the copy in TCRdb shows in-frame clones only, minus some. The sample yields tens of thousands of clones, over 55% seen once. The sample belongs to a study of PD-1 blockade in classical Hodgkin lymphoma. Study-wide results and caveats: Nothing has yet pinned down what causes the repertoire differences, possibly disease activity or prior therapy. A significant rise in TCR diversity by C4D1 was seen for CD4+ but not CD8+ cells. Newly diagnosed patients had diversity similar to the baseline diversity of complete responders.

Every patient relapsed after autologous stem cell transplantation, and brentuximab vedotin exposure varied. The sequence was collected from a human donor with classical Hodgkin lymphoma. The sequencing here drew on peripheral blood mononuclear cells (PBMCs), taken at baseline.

The CDR3 loop reads CATGPGYTF. CDR3 in DNA: TGTGCCACCGGTCCTGGCTACACCTTC. The rearrangement links TRBV19 to TRBJ1-2, with unresolved D. The CDR3 has 9 residues. Germline V gene lookup returns CDR1 LNHDA and CDR2 SQIVND (reference sequence). V shed 10 bases and J shed 7 bases, with 7 bases lying between them.